This TCR beta chain derives from a study of spatial heterogeneity in lung cancer. Study-wide context: There were consistently more beta-chain sequences detected than alpha-chain sequences.

TCRdb independently ran MiXCR on the 5' RACE reads; one entry per CDR3 protein. The sample has roughly 6,000 distinct CDR3 sequences; around 4.8% are singletons. With V trimmed by 9 bases and J by 2 bases, 6 bases remained unmatched. CDR3 length: 14 amino acids. Looked up from germline, CDR1 is LNHNV and CDR2 is YYDKDF (reference sequence). Judged by abundance, this clonotype is large. The antigen is unknown. Time point here: sample taken at primary tumor resection. Whole RNA was taken from tumor, nontumor lung or frozen PBMC; it was then sequenced unsorted. Overall study findings and caveats: Counts of ubiquitous and regional expanded TCRs tracked ubiquitous and regional nonsynonymous mutations, respectively. Mutation counts in tumors were tracked by counts of expanded intratumoral alpha and beta TCRs.

The sample here was lung tumor tissue, taken at surgery. The receptor was isolated from a male donor with early-stage non-small cell lung cancer. The V and J genes are TRBV15 and TRBJ1-5, with 8 bases that match TRBD1. Here the CDR3 DNA reads TGTGCCACTCGACAGGGGATGGGCAATCAGCCCCAGCATTTT. This encodes CATRQGMGNQPQHF.